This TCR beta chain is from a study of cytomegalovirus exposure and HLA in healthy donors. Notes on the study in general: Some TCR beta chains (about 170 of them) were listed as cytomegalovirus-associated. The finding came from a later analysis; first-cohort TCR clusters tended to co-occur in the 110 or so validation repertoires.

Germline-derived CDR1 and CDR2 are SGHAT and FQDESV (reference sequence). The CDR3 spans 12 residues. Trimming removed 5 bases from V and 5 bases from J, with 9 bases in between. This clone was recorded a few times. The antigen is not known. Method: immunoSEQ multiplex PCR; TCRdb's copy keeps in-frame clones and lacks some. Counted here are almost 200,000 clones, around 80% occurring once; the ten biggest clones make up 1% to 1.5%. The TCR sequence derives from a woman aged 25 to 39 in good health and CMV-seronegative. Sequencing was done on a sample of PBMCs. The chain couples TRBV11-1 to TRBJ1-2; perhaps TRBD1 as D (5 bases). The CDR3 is CASSTRAYGYTF. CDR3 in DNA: TGTGCCAGCAGCACCAGGGCGTATGGCTACACCTTC.